Below, 3 T cell receptor beta chains from the same sample are listed, as sequenced in a study of cytotoxic CD8 clonotypes in ibrutinib-treated CLL. The method was immunoSEQ multiplex PCR; TCRdb's version includes in-frame clones alone and lacks a portion of them. The sample has about 140,000 clones, roughly 76% seen once. The specimen was PBMCs, collected after 24 months of ibrutinib treatment. The source is a human donor with chronic lymphocytic leukemia.

The gene calls are TRBV2 and TRBJ2-2; 8 bases match TRBD1. This CDR3 is built from 15 residues. Germline V CDR1 and CDR2: SNHLY, FYNNEI. With 8 bases clipped from V and 5 bases from J, the junction kept 10 bases outside the gene matches. CDR3: CASGRGQAGTGELFF. The CDR3 coding sequence is TGTGCCAGCGGAAGGGGACAGGCAGGGACCGGGGAGCTGTTTTTT.

In this sample, this clone turned up a few times. The chain has TRBV4-2 and TRBJ2-7; 9 bases map to TRBD2. The CDR3 contains 15 residues. The germline V gene encodes CDR1 LGHNA and CDR2 YNFKEQ. The ends lost 4 bases at V and 6 bases at J; junction bases unmatched: 10. CDR3 loop: CASSPLAGGPGEQYF. CDR3 coding DNA: TGTGCCAGCAGCCCTCTTGCGGGAGGGCCCGGCGAGCAGTACTTC.

The CDR3 sequence is CASSLTGTGSYEQYF. The CDR3 coding sequence is TGCGCCAGCAGCTTGACCGGGACAGGGTCCTACGAGCAGTACTTC. This chain joins TRBV5-1 and TRBJ2-7; TRBD1 agrees at 9 bases. This CDR3 comprises 15 residues. Per germline, CDR1 SGHRS and CDR2 YFSETQ. With 1 base clipped from V and 1 base from J, the junction kept 3 bases outside the gene matches. Based on the CDR3 plus reference TRBV5-1 and TRBJ2-7, the full variable domain is KAGVTQTPRYLIKTRGQQVTLSCSPISGHRSVSWYQQTPGQGLQFLFEYFSETQRNKGNFPGRFSGRQFSNSRSEMNVSTLELGDSALYLCASSLTGTGSYEQYFGPGTRLTVT.